This TCR beta chain came from a study of T cells after yellow fever vaccination. Study-level background: Preparing low-cell-number fractions relied on SMART-Seq v4 Ultra Low Input. Study results and caveats: Most clones from primary vaccination resurfaced after the booster (approximately 95% CD4, over 75% CD8). Repertoires obtained by FACS sorting could include abundant clonotypes that entered as contaminants from the bulk population.

The sample holds a few counts of this clonotype. Its antigen is as yet unknown. This CDR3 is 14 amino acids long. The trim removed 8 bases at V and 2 bases at J, leaving 8 bases unmatched. In germline, CDR1 is MNHEY, CDR2 SMNVEV (reference sequence). Production of TCR cDNA was by 5'RACE template switching, which also added a universal primer site and UMIs. TCRdb re-derived calls from the 5' RACE reads in MiXCR, one entry per CDR3 protein. The repertoire includes a few hundred thousand distinct CDR3 sequences, roughly a sixth of them detected once, and about 18% sits in the top ten. The source of this sequence is a man aged 18 to 35 who received the YFV17D yellow fever vaccine. This specimen consisted of PBMCs, obtained 4 to 5 days after the first yellow fever vaccination. The chain couples TRBV27 to TRBJ1-1; 7 bases align to TRBD1. The CDR3 sequence: CASGTGATNTEAFF. CDR3 DNA: TGTGCCAGCGGTACAGGGGCGACTAACACTGAAGCTTTCTTT.